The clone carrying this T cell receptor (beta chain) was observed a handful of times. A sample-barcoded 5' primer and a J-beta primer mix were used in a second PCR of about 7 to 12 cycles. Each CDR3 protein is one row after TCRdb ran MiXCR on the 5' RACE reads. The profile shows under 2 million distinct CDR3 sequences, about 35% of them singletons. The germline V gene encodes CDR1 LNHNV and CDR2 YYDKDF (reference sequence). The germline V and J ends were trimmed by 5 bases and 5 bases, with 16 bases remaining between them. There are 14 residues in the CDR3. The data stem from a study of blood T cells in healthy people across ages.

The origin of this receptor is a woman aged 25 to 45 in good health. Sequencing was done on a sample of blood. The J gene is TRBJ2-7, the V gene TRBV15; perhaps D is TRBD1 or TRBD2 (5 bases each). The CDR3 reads CATSRSGSGHEQYF. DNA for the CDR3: TGTGCCACCAGCCGCTCAGGCTCGGGGCACGAGCAGTACTTC.